This TCR beta chain was sequenced for a study of T cell repertoires in cytomegalovirus infection. Across the whole study: An indication of both CMV infection and matching HLA type came from public TCR beta signatures.

Via MiXCR, TCRdb re-called the reads, giving one row per CDR3 protein. Among around 430,000 distinct CDR3 sequences listed, approximately 42% were seen once. Notes on this clonotype: The antigen is undetermined.

Study-wide results and limits: Ex vivo responses were dominated by HLA-C-restricted CMV-specific TCR beta clonotypes.

Germline assignment: CDR1 LNHDA and CDR2 SQIVND (reference sequence). This CDR3 spans 10 amino acids. Trimming shortened V by 8 bases and J by 7 bases, and 6 bases separated the two germline ends. The rearrangement links TRBV19 to TRBJ1-5; no definite D call. Sequenced material: cultured PBMCs, taken from culture after CMV antigen stimulation. The receptor was isolated from a human donor in good health (CMV status not recorded). Some clones in this sample may be carry-over from other donors' samples. CDR3 coding DNA: TGTGCCAGTTTAGCACAGCCCCAGCATTTT. This gives the protein CASLAQPQHF. Full variable domain (rest looked up from reference TRBV19 and TRBJ1-5): DGGITQSPKYLFRKEGQNVTLSCEQNLNHDAMYWYRQDPGQGLRLIYYSQIVNDFQKGDIAEGYSVSREKKESFPLTVTSAQKNPTAFYLCASLAQPQHFGDGTRLSIL.